These 5 T cell receptor beta chains were sequenced from one sample in a study of cytomegalovirus exposure and HLA in healthy donors. The table came from immunoSEQ multiplex PCR; TCRdb's copy has only in-frame clones and leaves some out. Among 150,000 or so clones listed, more than 70% were seen once. What was sequenced was PBMCs. The receptor set was obtained from a human donor in good health.

The V and J genes are TRBV2 and TRBJ2-3; D is unresolved. The CDR3 is 13 residues long. Germline lookup yields CDR1 SNHLY and CDR2 FYNNEI. With 4 bases removed from V and 6 bases from J, the gap between germline ends came to 11 bases. CDR3 loop: CASSGLVVDTQYF. The CDR3 region has the DNA TGTGCCAGCAGTGGTCTAGTGGTGGATACGCAGTATTTT.

This chain links TRBV29-1 with TRBJ2-7; possible D gene TRBD1, 7 bases. V lost 5 bases, J lost 1 base, and 15 bases lay in between. The CDR3 is 14 residues long. Germline CDR1 reads SQVTM; CDR2 reads ANQGSEA. Written as DNA, the CDR3 is TGCAGCGTTCAGGGGGGAAGCGGGTCCTACGAGCAGTACTTC. This gives the protein CSVQGGSGSYEQYF.

The chain joins TRBV6-5 to TRBJ1-5; 7 nucleotides match TRBD1. The V gene's germline CDR1 is MNHEY and CDR2 SVGAGI. CDR3 length equals 15 residues. V lost 6 bases to trimming and J lost 2 bases; unmatched junction nucleotides: 7. The CDR3 region is CASSRGQAGNQPQHF. For the CDR3, the DNA is TGTGCCAGCAGCAGAGGACAGGCCGGCAATCAGCCCCAGCATTTT.

The V call is TRBV5-6, the J call TRBJ1-2; tentative D call: TRBD1 (5 bases). In germline, CDR1 is SGHDT, CDR2 YYEEEE. Deletions cut 0 bases from V and 4 bases from J, with 10 bases between. The CDR3 contains 14 residues. The CDR3 sequence: CASSLDTGGYGYTF. In nucleotides, the CDR3 is TGTGCCAGCAGCTTGGATACGGGGGGCTATGGCTACACCTTC. The entire variable domain, with the rest obtained from reference TRBV5-6 and TRBJ1-2, is as follows: DAGVTQSPTHLIKTRGQQVTLRCSPKSGHDTVSWYQQALGQGPQFIFQYYEEEERQRGNFPDRFSGHQFPNYSSELNVNALLLGDSALYLCASSLDTGGYGYTFGSGTRLTVV.

The chain is built from TRBV20-1 and TRBJ2-3; D is undetermined. V was clipped by 4 bases and J by 6 bases, with 8 bases between them. Germline CDR1 DFQATT, CDR2 SNEGSKA (reference sequence). The CDR3 covers 11 residues. The CDR3 coding sequence is TGCAGTGCTAAGGCGCGGGATACGCAGTATTTT. Amino acids: CSAKARDTQYF.